A selection of T cell receptor beta chains follows, all from one sample in a study of blood T cell repertoires in COVID-19. Assay used: immunoSEQ multiplex PCR; TCRdb lists only in-frame clones, some missing. The sample records 200,000 to 300,000 clones, more than 75% being singletons. Sequences were obtained from peripheral blood. These receptors originate from an older woman with COVID-19, enrolled during active disease. Both conserved end residues are part of each CDR3. Fields, in order: CDR3 length, V gene, D gene, clone size, J gene, CDR3 DNA, CDR3 protein. D genes are given only for firm matches. The size entry is marked missing in some rows and otherwise reads once, few, many or a size class.

length: 15
V: TRBV9
D: NA
size: NA
J: TRBJ2-3
DNA: TGTGCCAGCAGCGTACGACAGGTCAGCACAGATACGCAGTATTTT
CDR3: CASSVRQVSTDTQYF

length: 17
V: TRBV18
D: TRBD2
size: NA
J: TRBJ2-3
DNA: TGTGCCAGCTCACCGTCGACTAGCGGGTACCGCGTTGATACGCAGTATTTT
CDR3: CASSPSTSGYRVDTQYF

length: 13
V: TRBV3-1/TRBV3-2
D: NA
size: NA
J: TRBJ1-5
DNA: TGTGCCAGCAGCCCGGGGGGGGGTCAGCCCCAGCATTTT
CDR3: CASSPGGGQPQHF

length: 20
V: TRBV21-1
D: NA
size: NA
J: TRBJ1-5
DNA: TGTGCCAGCAGCACCCTCGATCCCGAAAAAGCCCCGAATAGCAATCAGCCCCAGCATTTT
CDR3: CASSTLDPEKAPNSNQPQHF

length: 13
V: TRBV4-1
D: NA
size: once
J: TRBJ2-7
DNA: TGCGCCAGCAGCCAAAGGACAATCTACGAGCAGTACTTC
CDR3: CASSQRTIYEQYF

length: 13
V: TRBV14
D: NA
size: NA
J: TRBJ1-4
DNA: TGTGCCAGCAGCCAACAGTTTAATGAAAAACTGTTTTTT
CDR3: CASSQQFNEKLFF

length: 17
V: TRBV4-1
D: NA
size: NA
J: TRBJ1-5
DNA: TGCGCCAGCAGCCAAGACGTGGACAGTGATAGCAATCAGCCCCAGCATTTT
CDR3: CASSQDVDSDSNQPQHF

length: 15
V: TRBV7-8
D: TRBD2
size: NA
J: TRBJ2-7
DNA: TGTGCCAGCAGCTCGGTAGCGGGAGGGCCGAGTGAGCAGTACTTC
CDR3: CASSSVAGGPSEQYF

length: 13
V: TRBV7-9
D: NA
size: NA
J: TRBJ2-2
DNA: TGTGCCAGCAGCTTCAGAAACACCGGGGAGCTGTTTTTT
CDR3: CASSFRNTGELFF

length: 16
V: TRBV30
D: TRBD2
size: NA
J: TRBJ2-7
DNA: TGTGCCTGGCAACGACAGGGGACTAGCGGACCTACGAGGCAGTACTTC
CDR3: CAWQRQGTSGPTRQYF

length: 14
V: TRBV19
D: TRBD1
size: NA
J: TRBJ1-5
DNA: TGTGCCAGTAGTACAGGGACAGGGTACCAGCCCCAGCATTTT
CDR3: CASSTGTGYQPQHF

length: 14
V: TRBV19
D: NA
size: NA
J: TRBJ2-1
DNA: TGTGCCAGTAGTATTTTCGGGGGATCGGTTGAGCAGTTCTTC
CDR3: CASSIFGGSVEQFF

length: 15
V: TRBV7-9
D: TRBD2
size: NA
J: TRBJ2-7
DNA: TGTGCCAGCAGCACCACTAGCGGGAGTGGTGTTGAGCAGTACTTC
CDR3: CASSTTSGSGVEQYF

length: 15
V: TRBV18
D: NA
size: NA
J: TRBJ1-1
DNA: TGTGCCAGCTCACCTTCTGGGGCCTCGAACACTGAAGCTTTCTTT
CDR3: CASSPSGASNTEAFF

length: 15
V: TRBV5-4
D: TRBD1
size: once
J: TRBJ2-7
DNA: TGTGCCAGCAGCTACCCGGGACAGGGAACGTACGAGCAGTACTTC
CDR3: CASSYPGQGTYEQYF

length: 15
V: TRBV6-4
D: NA
size: NA
J: TRBJ2-1
DNA: TGTGCCAGCAGTGACTCTAGCGGACGGTACAATGAGCAGTTCTTC
CDR3: CASSDSSGRYNEQFF

length: 15
V: TRBV19
D: TRBD1
size: NA
J: TRBJ2-4
DNA: TGTGCCAGTAGAATAGGACAGGGGGAAGGAAACATTCAGTACTTC
CDR3: CASRIGQGEGNIQYF

length: 13
V: TRBV6-2/TRBV6-3
D: NA
size: NA
J: TRBJ2-1
DNA: TGTGCCAGCAGTTACGTGGGAGACAATGAGCAGTTCTTC
CDR3: CASSYVGDNEQFF

length: 15
V: TRBV7-7
D: TRBD2
size: NA
J: TRBJ2-1
DNA: TGTGCCAGCAGCGAGGGACTAGCGGGGTACAATGAGCAGTTCTTC
CDR3: CASSEGLAGYNEQFF

length: 17
V: TRBV5-1
D: TRBD1
size: NA
J: TRBJ2-7
DNA: TGCGCCAGCAGCTTGGCCGAGTCTAGACAGGGTCTCTACGAGCAGTACTTC
CDR3: CASSLAESRQGLYEQYF

length: 14
V: TRBV28
D: NA
size: NA
J: TRBJ1-1
DNA: TGTGCCAGCACCTTAATTTCTGGACGGGGGGTTGGTTTCTTT
CDR3: CASTLISGRGVGFF

length: 14
V: TRBV27
D: NA
size: NA
J: TRBJ2-2
DNA: TGTGCCAGCAGCCCGACAGGGAACACCGGGGAGCTGTTTTTT
CDR3: CASSPTGNTGELFF

length: 15
V: TRBV3-1/TRBV3-2
D: NA
size: NA
J: TRBJ1-1
DNA: TGTGCCAGCAGCCAAGATCCGGCGGGGCTGACTGAAGCTTTCTTT
CDR3: CASSQDPAGLTEAFF

length: 14
V: TRBV6-5
D: NA
size: NA
J: TRBJ1-1
DNA: TGTGCCAGCAGTTACTACTCCAGGGGCGGTGAAGCTTTCTTT
CDR3: CASSYYSRGGEAFF

length: 14
V: TRBV7-9
D: NA
size: NA
J: TRBJ1-3
DNA: TGTGCCAGCAGCACTGGGACACCCGGAAACACCATATATTTT
CDR3: CASSTGTPGNTIYF

length: 15
V: TRBV30
D: NA
size: NA
J: TRBJ2-2
DNA: TGTGCCTGGAGAGTTGCGGGGGCCCAGACCGGGGAGCTGTTTTTT
CDR3: CAWRVAGAQTGELFF

length: 14
V: TRBV29-1
D: NA
size: NA
J: TRBJ1-2
DNA: TGCAGCGTTGAGGATGGGAGGGCCTTTCATGGCTACACCTTC
CDR3: CSVEDGRAFHGYTF

length: 17
V: TRBV7-2
D: TRBD1
size: NA
J: TRBJ2-7
DNA: TGTGCCAGCAGCTTACCGGCAGCGGGACAGGGATCCTACGAGCAGTACTTC
CDR3: CASSLPAAGQGSYEQYF

length: 15
V: TRBV29-1
D: NA
size: once
J: TRBJ2-3
DNA: TGCAGCGTTGCCCATGCGGTTGGGTACACAGATACGCAGTATTTT
CDR3: CSVAHAVGYTDTQYF

length: 11
V: TRBV28
D: NA
size: NA
J: TRBJ1-1
DNA: TGTGCCAGCAGTTCTAACACTGAAGCTTTCTTT
CDR3: CASSSNTEAFF

length: 15
V: TRBV5-1
D: NA
size: NA
J: TRBJ1-1
DNA: TGCGCCAGCAGCTTGGGACACAGAATTAACACTGAAGCTTTCTTT
CDR3: CASSLGHRINTEAFF

length: 14
V: TRBV7-2
D: NA
size: once
J: TRBJ2-7
DNA: TGTGCCAGCAGCTTAACGGGAGTCTTCCACGAGCAGTACTTC
CDR3: CASSLTGVFHEQYF

length: 14
V: TRBV19
D: NA
size: NA
J: TRBJ1-2
DNA: TGTGCCAGTAGTTTGACAGGATGGAACTATGGCTACACCTTC
CDR3: CASSLTGWNYGYTF

length: 16
V: TRBV7-3
D: NA
size: NA
J: TRBJ2-7
DNA: TGTGCCAGCAGCTTGGGGCGGGGCGTCGGTTATCACGAGCAGTACTTC
CDR3: CASSLGRGVGYHEQYF

length: 15
V: TRBV27
D: TRBD2
size: few
J: TRBJ2-7
DNA: TGTGCCAGCAGTCTCACAGCGGGAGCCAGCTACGAGCAGTACTTC
CDR3: CASSLTAGASYEQYF

length: 15
V: TRBV19
D: NA
size: NA
J: TRBJ1-1
DNA: TGTGCCAGCAGTACGAGGGGGGGCTCGAACACTGAAGCTTTCTTT
CDR3: CASSTRGGSNTEAFF

length: 13
V: TRBV30
D: TRBD1
size: NA
J: TRBJ2-7
DNA: TGTGCCTGGACCGGGGACAGGACCTACGAGCAGTACTTC
CDR3: CAWTGDRTYEQYF

length: 15
V: TRBV6-5
D: NA
size: NA
J: TRBJ1-4
DNA: TGTGCCACCTCCCCTTGGACAGCCATAGGTGAAAAACTGTTTTTT
CDR3: CATSPWTAIGEKLFF

length: 15
V: TRBV29-1
D: TRBD1
size: NA
J: TRBJ1-5
DNA: TGCAGCGTGACTGGGACAGGGGGCGGGAATCAGCCCCAGCATTTT
CDR3: CSVTGTGGGNQPQHF

length: 15
V: TRBV6-5
D: TRBD1
size: NA
J: TRBJ1-5
DNA: TGTGCCAGCAGTTATAGACAGGGGGGCGATCAGCCCCAGCATTTT
CDR3: CASSYRQGGDQPQHF

length: 14
V: TRBV19
D: TRBD1
size: NA
J: TRBJ1-4
DNA: TGTGCCAGTAGTATAGATCGGGGACAGATCAAACTGTTTTTT
CDR3: CASSIDRGQIKLFF

length: 14
V: TRBV10-1
D: TRBD2
size: NA
J: TRBJ2-3
DNA: TGCGCCAGCAGTGAATACAGCGGGACCGATACGCAGTATTTT
CDR3: CASSEYSGTDTQYF